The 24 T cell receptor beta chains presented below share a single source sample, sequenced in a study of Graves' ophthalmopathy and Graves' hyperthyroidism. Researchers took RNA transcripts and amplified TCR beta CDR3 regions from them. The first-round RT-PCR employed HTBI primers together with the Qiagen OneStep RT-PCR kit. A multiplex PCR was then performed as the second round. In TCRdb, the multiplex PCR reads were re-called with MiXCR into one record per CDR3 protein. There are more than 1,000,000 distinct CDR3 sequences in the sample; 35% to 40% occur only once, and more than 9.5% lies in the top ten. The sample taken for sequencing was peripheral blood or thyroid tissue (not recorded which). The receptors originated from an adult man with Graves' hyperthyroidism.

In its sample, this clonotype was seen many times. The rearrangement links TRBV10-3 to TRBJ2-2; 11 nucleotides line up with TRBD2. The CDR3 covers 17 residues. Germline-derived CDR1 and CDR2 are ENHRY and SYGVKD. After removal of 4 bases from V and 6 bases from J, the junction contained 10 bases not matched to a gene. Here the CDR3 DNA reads TGTGCCATCAGTGTTAAGCAACAGGGACTAGCGGCCGGGGAGCTGTTTTTT. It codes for CAISVKQQGLAAGELFF.

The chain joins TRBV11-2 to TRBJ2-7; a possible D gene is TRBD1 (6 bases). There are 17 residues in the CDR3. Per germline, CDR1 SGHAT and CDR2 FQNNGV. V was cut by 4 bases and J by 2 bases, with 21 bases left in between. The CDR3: CASSSPEGRGITYEQYF. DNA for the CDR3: TGTGCCAGCAGCTCCCCCGAGGGCAGGGGTATTACCTACGAGCAGTACTTC.

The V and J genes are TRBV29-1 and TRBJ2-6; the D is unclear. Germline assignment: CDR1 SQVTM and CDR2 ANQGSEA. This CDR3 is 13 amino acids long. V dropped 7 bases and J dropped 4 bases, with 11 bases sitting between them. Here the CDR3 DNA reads TGCAGCGCTCCGAACCCCGGGGCCAACGTCCTGACTTTC. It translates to CSAPNPGANVLTF.

The CDR3 here is CASNTPFSYEQYF. In nucleotides, the CDR3 is TGTGCCAGCAACACACCGTTCTCCTACGAGCAGTACTTC. The chain links TRBV28 to TRBJ2-7, with unresolved D. CDR1 and CDR2 from the germline V gene are MDHEN and SYDVKM. CDR3 size: 13 residues. The V end lost 7 bases, the J end lost 0 bases, and 10 bases lay between the germline ends. The variable domain in full, with the rest retrieved from reference TRBV28 and TRBJ2-7, is DVKVTQSSRYLVKRTGEKVFLECVQDMDHENMFWYRQDPGLGLRLIYFSYDVKMKEKGDIPEGYSVSREKKERFSLILESASTNQTSMYLCASNTPFSYEQYFGPGTRLTVT.

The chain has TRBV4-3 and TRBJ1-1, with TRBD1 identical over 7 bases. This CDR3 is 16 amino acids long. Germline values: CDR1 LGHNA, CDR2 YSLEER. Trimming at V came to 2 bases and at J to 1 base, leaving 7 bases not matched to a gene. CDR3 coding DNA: TGCGCCAGCAGCCAATATAGCGGGACAGCGAACACTGAAGCTTTCTTT. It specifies CASSQYSGTANTEAFF.

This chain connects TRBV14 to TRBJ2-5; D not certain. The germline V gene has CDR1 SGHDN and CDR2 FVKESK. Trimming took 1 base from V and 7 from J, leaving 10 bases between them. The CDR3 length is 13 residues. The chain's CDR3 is CASSQGITGTQYF. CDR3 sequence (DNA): TGTGCCAGCAGCCAAGGGATTACGGGGACCCAGTACTTC.

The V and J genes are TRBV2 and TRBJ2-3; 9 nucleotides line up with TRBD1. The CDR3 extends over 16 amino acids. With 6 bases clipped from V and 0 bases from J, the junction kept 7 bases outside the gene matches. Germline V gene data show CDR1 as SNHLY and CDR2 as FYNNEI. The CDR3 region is CASRGQGKTSTDTQYF. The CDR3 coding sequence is TGTGCCAGCAGGGGACAGGGTAAAACTAGCACAGATACGCAGTATTTT.

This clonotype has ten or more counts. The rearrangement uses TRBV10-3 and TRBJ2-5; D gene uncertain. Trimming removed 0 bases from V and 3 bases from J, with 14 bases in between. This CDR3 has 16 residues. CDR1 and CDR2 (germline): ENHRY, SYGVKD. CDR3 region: CAISESIGREKETQYF. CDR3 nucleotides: TGTGCCATCAGTGAGTCAATCGGACGAGAAAAAGAGACCCAGTACTTC.

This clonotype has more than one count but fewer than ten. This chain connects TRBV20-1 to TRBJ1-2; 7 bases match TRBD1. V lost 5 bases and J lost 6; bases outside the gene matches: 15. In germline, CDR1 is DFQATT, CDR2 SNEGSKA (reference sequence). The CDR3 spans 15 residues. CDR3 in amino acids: CSAVGRMTGRHGYTF. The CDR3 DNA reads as TGCAGTGCTGTAGGCCGAATGACAGGGCGTCATGGCTACACCTTC.

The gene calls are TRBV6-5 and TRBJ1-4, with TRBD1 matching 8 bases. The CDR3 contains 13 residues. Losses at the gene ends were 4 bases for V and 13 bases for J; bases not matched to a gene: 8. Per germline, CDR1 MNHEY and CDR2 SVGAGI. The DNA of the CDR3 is TGTGCCAGCAGTTCCCAGGTGACAGGGGCACTGTTTTTT. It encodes CASSSQVTGALFF.

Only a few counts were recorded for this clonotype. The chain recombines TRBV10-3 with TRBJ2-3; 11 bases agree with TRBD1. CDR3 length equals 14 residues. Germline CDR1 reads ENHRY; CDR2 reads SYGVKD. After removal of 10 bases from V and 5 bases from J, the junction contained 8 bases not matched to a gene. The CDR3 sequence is CATKDRGPVDTQYF. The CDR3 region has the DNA TGTGCCACCAAGGACAGGGGGCCCGTAGATACGCAGTATTTT.

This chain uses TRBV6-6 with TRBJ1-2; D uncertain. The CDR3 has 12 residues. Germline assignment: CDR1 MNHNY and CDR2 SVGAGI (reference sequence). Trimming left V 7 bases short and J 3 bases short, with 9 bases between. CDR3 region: CASMGVDYGYTF. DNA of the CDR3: TGTGCCAGCATGGGAGTTGACTATGGCTACACCTTC.

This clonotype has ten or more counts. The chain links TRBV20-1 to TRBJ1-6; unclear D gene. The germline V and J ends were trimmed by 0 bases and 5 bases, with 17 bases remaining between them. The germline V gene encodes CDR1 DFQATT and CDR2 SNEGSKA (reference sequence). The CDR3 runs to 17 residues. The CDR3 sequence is CSARDLSLLEHNSPLHF. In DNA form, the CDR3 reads TGCAGTGCTAGAGATCTCTCCCTACTCGAGCATAATTCACCCCTCCACTTT.

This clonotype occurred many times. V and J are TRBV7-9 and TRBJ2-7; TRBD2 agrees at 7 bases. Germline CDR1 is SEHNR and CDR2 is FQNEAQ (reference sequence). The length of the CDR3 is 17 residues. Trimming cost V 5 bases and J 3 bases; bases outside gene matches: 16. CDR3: CASSPRGGASGNYEQYF. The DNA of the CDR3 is TGTGCCAGCAGCCCCAGAGGTGGGGCTAGCGGCAACTACGAGCAGTACTTC.

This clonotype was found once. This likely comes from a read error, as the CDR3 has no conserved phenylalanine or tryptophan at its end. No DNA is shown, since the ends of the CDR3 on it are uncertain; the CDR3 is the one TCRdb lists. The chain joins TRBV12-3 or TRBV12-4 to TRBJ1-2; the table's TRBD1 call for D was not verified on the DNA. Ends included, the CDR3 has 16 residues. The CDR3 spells CASNPADRDLTMATQS.

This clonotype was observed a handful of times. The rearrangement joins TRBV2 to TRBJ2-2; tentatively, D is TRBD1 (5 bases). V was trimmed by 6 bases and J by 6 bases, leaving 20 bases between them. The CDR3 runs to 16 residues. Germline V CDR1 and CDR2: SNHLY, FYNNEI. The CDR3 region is CASSRAGVGRSGELFF. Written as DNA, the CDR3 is TGTGCCAGCAGCAGGGCCGGCGTAGGGCGTTCCGGGGAGCTGTTTTTT.

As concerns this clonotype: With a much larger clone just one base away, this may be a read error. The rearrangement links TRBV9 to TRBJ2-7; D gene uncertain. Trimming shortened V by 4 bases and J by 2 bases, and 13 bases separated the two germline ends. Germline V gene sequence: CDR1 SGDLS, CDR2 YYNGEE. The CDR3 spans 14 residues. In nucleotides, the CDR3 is TGTGCCAGCAGCTTAGGCAGGAAGGCCTACGAGCAGTACTTC. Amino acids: CASSLGRKAYEQYF.

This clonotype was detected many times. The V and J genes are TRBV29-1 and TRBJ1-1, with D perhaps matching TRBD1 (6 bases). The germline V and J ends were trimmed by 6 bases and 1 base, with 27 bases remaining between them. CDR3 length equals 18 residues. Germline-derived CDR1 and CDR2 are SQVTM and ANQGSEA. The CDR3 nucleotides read TGCAGCGTCGAACACACCGTTAGGGGGGCGGCAGGGAACACTGAAGCTTTCTTT. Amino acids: CSVEHTVRGAAGNTEAFF.

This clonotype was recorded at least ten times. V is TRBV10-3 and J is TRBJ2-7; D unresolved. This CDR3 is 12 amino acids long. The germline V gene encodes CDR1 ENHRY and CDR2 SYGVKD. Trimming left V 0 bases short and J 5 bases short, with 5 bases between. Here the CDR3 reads CAISESRNEQYF. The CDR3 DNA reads TGTGCCATCAGTGAGTCGAGGAACGAGCAGTACTTC.

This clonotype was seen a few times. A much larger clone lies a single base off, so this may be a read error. CDR3 sequence reads: CASSLGGIYNYEQYF. CDR3 in DNA: TGTGCCAGCAGCTTAGGGGGGATTTACAACTACGAGCAGTACTTC. This sequence joins TRBV7-2 and TRBJ2-7; D might be TRBD1 or TRBD2, each matching 5 bases. The germline gives CDR1 SGHTA, CDR2 FQGNSA. The V end lost 1 base, the J end lost 3 bases, and 13 bases lay between the germline ends. This CDR3 comprises 15 residues.

The CDR3 DNA reads TGCAGCCGCAACGACAGGGCGAGCCACGAGCAGTACTTC. Translation gives CSRNDRASHEQYF. The chain uses TRBV29-1 and TRBJ2-7; TRBD1 aligns across 7 bases. The CDR3 length is 13 residues. V trimming: 8 bases; J trimming: 5 bases; junction bases outside the gene matches: 12. The germline V gene has CDR1 SQVTM and CDR2 ANQGSEA.

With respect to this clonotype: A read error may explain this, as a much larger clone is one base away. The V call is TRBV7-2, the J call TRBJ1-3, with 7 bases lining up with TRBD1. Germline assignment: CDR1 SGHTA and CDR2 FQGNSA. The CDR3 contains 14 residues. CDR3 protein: CVSSSTGWGNTIYF. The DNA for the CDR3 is TGTGTCAGCAGCTCGACAGGGTGGGGAAACACCATATATTTT.

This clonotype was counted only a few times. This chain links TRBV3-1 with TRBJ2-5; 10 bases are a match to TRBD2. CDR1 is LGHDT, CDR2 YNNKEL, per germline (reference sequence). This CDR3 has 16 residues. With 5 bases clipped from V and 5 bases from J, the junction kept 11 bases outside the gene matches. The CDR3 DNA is TGTGCCAGCAGCTCTCAACGAGCGGGAGGGGACGAGACCCAGTACTTC. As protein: CASSSQRAGGDETQYF.

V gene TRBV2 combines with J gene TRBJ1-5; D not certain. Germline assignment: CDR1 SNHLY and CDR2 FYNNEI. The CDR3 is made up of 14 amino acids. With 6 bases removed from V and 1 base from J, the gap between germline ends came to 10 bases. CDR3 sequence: CASSATESNQPQHF. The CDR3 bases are TGTGCCAGCAGCGCTACAGAGAGCAATCAGCCCCAGCATTTT.